The sample holds a few counts of the clone carrying this TCR beta chain. The ends were cut back, 4 bases at V and 6 bases at J, with 13 bases in the middle. This CDR3 comprises 13 residues. In germline, CDR1 is MDHEN, CDR2 SYDVKM. These data originate in a study of blood T cell repertoires in COVID-19. Assay: immunoSEQ multiplex PCR; the TCRdb copy retains only in-frame clones and omits some. The repertoire has hundreds of thousands of clones, 75% to 85% of them found once; the top ten carry around 7.2%. The receptor comes from a woman older than 75 with COVID-19, enrolled during active disease. Material for sequencing was peripheral blood. The chain is built from TRBV28 and TRBJ2-7; D perhaps matches TRBD1 (6 bases). The CDR3 sequence: CASSWGWGREQYF. DNA for the CDR3: TGTGCCAGCAGTTGGGGGTGGGGGCGCGAGCAGTACTTC.